Listed here is a single T cell receptor (beta chain). CD4+ naive, central memory, regulatory and stem cell-like memory cells were sorted via CD45RO/CCR7/CD25/CD127/CD95/CD27. Each of the sorted populations had a purity greater than 95%. The sample comes from a study of beta chain features in type 1 diabetes. Study-level information: Similarity in age, gender and cell yields was seen between patients and healthy donors.

The CDR3 contains 14 residues. CDR1 is SGHTA and CDR2 is FQGNSA in the germline V gene. The V and J ends lost 5 bases and 3 bases respectively, with 13 bases between them. Expressed TCRB transcripts got sequenced, as all isolated RNA was reverse transcribed. Produced via immunoSEQ multiplex PCR; TCRdb's table is partial and in-frame only. Of roughly 290,000 clones listed, 7.5% to 9.5% are singletons. Sequenced sample: central memory CD4+ T cells from blood. V usage is TRBV7-2 and J usage is TRBJ2-5; weak D call: TRBD1 (5 bases). The receptor comes from a woman between 18 and 29 years old in good health. This CDR3 reads CASSASRAEETQYF. The CDR3 DNA follows: TGTGCCAGCAGCGCCAGCAGGGCGGAAGAGACCCAGTACTTC.